Sequencing of this T cell receptor (beta chain) was carried out in a study of post-analysis software for immune sequencing data. Overall study findings and caveats: Compared with controls, patients showed significantly lower normalized Chao1 diversity. Patients showed TRBV5-6, TRBV5-1 and TRBV20-1 among five TRBV segments more frequent than in controls.

Remarks on this clonotype: Its target is not known.

Germline assignment: CDR1 SEHNR and CDR2 FQNEAQ (reference sequence). J gave up 9 bases and V 1 base, and 8 bases lay outside the gene matches. CDR3 length: 15 residues. The library was made from cDNA and included unique molecular identifiers. TCRdb independently ran MiXCR on the PCR reads; one entry per CDR3 protein. The table records 550,000 to 700,000 distinct CDR3 sequences, 44% of them present only once. Sample: blood. This sequence originates from a girl aged 5 to 17 with multiple sclerosis. The V call is TRBV7-9, the J call TRBJ2-1; 8 positions agree with TRBD2. CDR3 sequence: CASSLVTAGVSEQFF. CDR3 nucleotide sequence: TGTGCCAGCAGCTTAGTGACAGCGGGAGTGAGTGAGCAGTTCTTC.